The entry that follows covers one T cell receptor beta chain sequence. This sample is drawn from a study of blood T cell repertoires in COVID-19. Study information: The cDNA or gDNA used as material had been derived from T cells, B-cell-depleted T cells, or PBMCs.

In the source study's methods: The assay estimated nucleated cells by amplifying reference gene primers. Clones were read by immunoSEQ multiplex PCR, and TCRdb kept only the in-frame ones, dropping some. The DNA gave D and trimming, while V, J and clone size come from that table. The table shows approximately 250,000 clones, with around 84% occurring only once. Sequences were obtained from PBMCs or T cells enriched from blood (not recorded which). The clonotype comes from a man aged 25-45 years with acute COVID-19.

This CDR3 is CATSHSGRSRNEQFF. The CDR3 DNA follows: TGTGCCACCAGCCACAGCGGGAGAAGTCGTAATGAGCAGTTCTTC. V usage is TRBV24-1 and J usage is TRBJ2-1, with TRBD2 identical over 8 bases. The V segment lost 7 bases and the J segment 7 bases; nucleotides outside the gene matches: 11. CDR1 and CDR2 (germline): KGHDR, SFDVKD. The CDR3 totals 15 residues.